The 4 T cell receptor beta chains below were found in one sample sequenced in a study of spatial heterogeneity in lung cancer (dated by TCRdb to the late 2010s). The library was made by 5' RACE. TCRdb names NextSeq 500 as the instrument used. TCRdb passed the public sequencing reads through fastp at Q25 and MiXCR, retaining productive beta sequences. Each entry merges the rows of one CDR3 protein and shows their most common DNA and genes. Present in this sample are about 95,000 distinct CDR3 sequences, 7% to 9% of which were seen just once. Less than 8.5% of the sample is held by the ten biggest clonotypes. The sample's time point label is to be understood as: sample taken at primary tumor resection. Without any cell sorting, TCR sequencing was performed on whole RNA extracted either from tumor and nontumor lung tissue or from cryopreserved PBMC samples. The sample here was PBMCs, taken at surgery. Receptor source: a male donor with early-stage non-small cell lung cancer.

Only a few counts were recorded for this clonotype. The gene calls are TRBV5-1 and TRBJ2-3; no clear D gene. Germline CDR1 SGHRS, CDR2 YFSETQ. The CDR3 contains 12 residues. V shed 8 bases and J shed 6 bases, with 13 bases lying between them. The CDR3, as DNA: TGCGCCAGTACCACAAACTTGGATACGCAGTATTTT. Translating gives CASTTNLDTQYF.

V is TRBV12-3 or TRBV12-4 and J is TRBJ1-6; 10 nucleotides align to TRBD1. The CDR3 has 14 amino acids. With 5 bases clipped from V and 10 bases from J, the junction kept 5 bases outside the gene matches. CDR3 region: CASSLGQGRSPLHF. In nucleotides, the CDR3 is TGTGCCAGCAGTCTGGGACAGGGGCGCTCACCCCTCCACTTT.

This clonotype showed up just a few times. CDR3 amino acids: CASRLAGIPLLTF. The CDR3 coding sequence is TGTGCCAGCAGACTAGCGGGTATTCCGCTCCTGACTTTC. The chain carries TRBV19 and TRBJ2-6, with 10 bases aligning to TRBD2. Germline lookup yields CDR1 LNHDA and CDR2 SQIVND (reference sequence). Germline trimming cut 9 bases from V and 14 bases from J; bases unmatched to any gene: 10. The CDR3 spans 13 residues.

This clonotype has a handful of counts. V is TRBV29-1 and J is TRBJ2-7; maybe TRBD2 (5 bases). Trimming took off 3 bases at V and 4 bases at J, with 16 bases between the two ends. There are 14 residues in the CDR3. Germline-derived CDR1 and CDR2 are SQVTM and ANQGSEA. CDR3 sequence reads: CSVDTGGLPYEQYF. CDR3 bases: TGCAGCGTTGATACTGGTGGACTGCCGTACGAGCAGTACTTC.